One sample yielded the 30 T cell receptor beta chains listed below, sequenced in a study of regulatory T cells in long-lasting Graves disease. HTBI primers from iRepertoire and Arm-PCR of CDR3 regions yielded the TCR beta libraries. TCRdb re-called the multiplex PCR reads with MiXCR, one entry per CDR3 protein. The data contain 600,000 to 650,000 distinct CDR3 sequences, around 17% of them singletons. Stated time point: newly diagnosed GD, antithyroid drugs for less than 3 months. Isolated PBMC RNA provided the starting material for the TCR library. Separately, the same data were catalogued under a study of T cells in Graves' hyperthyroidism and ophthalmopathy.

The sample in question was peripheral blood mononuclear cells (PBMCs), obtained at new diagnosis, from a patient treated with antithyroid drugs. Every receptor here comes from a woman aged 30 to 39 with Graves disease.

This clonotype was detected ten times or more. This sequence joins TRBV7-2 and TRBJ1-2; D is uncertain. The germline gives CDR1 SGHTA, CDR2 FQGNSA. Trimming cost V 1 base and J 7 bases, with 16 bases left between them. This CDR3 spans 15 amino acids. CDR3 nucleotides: TGTGCCAGCAGCTTAGGTCCGGTTTACTCGAGTGGCTACACCTTC. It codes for CASSLGPVYSSGYTF.

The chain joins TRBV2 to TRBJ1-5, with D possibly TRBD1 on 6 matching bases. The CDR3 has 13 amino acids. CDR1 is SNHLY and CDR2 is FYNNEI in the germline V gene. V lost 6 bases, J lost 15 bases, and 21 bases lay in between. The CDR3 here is CASSPYPTGPGHF. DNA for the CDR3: TGTGCCAGCAGCCCATACCCTACAGGGCCGGGGCATTTT.

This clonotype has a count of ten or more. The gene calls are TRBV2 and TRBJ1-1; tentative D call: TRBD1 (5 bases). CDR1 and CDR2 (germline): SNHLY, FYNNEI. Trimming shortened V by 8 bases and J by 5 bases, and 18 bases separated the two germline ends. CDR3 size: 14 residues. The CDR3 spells CASLEVAGRTEAFF. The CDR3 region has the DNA TGTGCCAGCCTAGAGGTCGCAGGGCGGACTGAAGCTTTCTTT.

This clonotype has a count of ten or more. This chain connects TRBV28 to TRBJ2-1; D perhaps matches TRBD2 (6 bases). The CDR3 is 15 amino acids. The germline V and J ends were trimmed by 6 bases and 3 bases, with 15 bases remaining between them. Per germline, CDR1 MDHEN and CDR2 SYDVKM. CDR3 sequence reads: CASRSREWVYNEQFF. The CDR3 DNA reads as TGTGCCAGCAGAAGTCGGGAGTGGGTCTACAATGAGCAGTTCTTC.

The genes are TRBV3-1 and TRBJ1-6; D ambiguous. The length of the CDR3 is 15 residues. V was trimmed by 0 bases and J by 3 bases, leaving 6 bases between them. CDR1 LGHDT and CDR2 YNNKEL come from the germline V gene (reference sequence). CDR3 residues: CASSQEVGYNSPLHF. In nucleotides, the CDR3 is TGTGCCAGCAGCCAAGAGGTCGGCTATAATTCACCCCTCCACTTT.

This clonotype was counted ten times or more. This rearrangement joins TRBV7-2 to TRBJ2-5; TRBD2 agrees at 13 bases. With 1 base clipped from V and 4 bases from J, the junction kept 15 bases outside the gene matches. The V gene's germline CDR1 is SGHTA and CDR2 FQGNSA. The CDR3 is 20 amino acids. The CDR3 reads CASSLGLLAGGPRAPETQYF. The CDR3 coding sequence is TGTGCCAGCAGCTTAGGCCTACTAGCGGGAGGGCCAAGAGCCCCAGAGACCCAGTACTTC. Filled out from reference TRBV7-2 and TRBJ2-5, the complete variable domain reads GAGVSQSPSNKVTEKGKDVELRCDPISGHTALYWYRQSLGQGLEFLIYFQGNSAPDKSGLPSDRFSAERTGGSVSTLTIQRTQQEDSAVYLCASSLGLLAGGPRAPETQYFGPGTRLLVL.

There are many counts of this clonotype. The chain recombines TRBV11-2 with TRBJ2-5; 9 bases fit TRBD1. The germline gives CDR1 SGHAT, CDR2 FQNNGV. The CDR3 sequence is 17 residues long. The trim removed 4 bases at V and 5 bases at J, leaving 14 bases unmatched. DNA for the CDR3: TGTGCCAGCAGCTCCCGGTATCCGGGACAGGGTTTGGAGACCCAGTACTTC. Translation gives CASSSRYPGQGLETQYF.

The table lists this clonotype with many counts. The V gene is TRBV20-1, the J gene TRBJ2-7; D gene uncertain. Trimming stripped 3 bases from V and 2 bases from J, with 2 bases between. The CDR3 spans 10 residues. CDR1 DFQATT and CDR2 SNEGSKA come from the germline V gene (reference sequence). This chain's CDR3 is CSARTYEQYF. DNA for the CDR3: TGCAGTGCTAGGACCTACGAGCAGTACTTC.

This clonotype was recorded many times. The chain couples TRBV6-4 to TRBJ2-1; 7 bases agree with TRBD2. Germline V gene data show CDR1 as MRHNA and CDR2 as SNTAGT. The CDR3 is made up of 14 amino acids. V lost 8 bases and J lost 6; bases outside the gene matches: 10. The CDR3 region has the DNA TGTGCCAGCTCCCGGGACTATGGGGTCAATGAGCAGTTCTTC. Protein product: CASSRDYGVNEQFF.

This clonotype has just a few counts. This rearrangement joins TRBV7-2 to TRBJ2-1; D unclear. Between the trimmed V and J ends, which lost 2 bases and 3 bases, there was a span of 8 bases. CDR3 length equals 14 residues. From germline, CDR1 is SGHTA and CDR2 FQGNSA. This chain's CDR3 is CASSLMNGYNEQFF. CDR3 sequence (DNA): TGTGCCAGCAGCTTAATGAACGGCTACAATGAGCAGTTCTTC.

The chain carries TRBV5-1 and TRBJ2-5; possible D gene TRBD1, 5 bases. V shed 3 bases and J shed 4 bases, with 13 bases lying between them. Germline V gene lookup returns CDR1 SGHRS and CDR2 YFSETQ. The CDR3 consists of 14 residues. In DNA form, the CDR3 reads TGCGCCAGCAGCTCAGGGTACGAAGGAGAGACCCAGTACTTC. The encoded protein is CASSSGYEGETQYF.

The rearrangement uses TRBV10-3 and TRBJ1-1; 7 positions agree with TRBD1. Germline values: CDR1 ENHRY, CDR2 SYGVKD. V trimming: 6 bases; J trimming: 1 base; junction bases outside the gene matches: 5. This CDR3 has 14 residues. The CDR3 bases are TGTGCCATCAGGACAGGGTTGGGGAACACTGAAGCTTTCTTT. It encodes CAIRTGLGNTEAFF.

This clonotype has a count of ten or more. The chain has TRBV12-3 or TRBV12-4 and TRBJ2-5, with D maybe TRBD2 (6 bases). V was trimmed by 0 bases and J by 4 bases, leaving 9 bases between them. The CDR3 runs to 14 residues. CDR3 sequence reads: CASSLATAGETQYF. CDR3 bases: TGTGCCAGCAGTTTAGCGACAGCGGGAGAGACCCAGTACTTC.

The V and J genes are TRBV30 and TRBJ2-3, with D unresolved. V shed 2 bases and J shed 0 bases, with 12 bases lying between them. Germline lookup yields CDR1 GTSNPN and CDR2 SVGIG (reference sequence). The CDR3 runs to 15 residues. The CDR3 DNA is TGTGCCTGGAGTAACCGGAAGAAAAGCACAGATACGCAGTATTTT. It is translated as CAWSNRKKSTDTQYF.

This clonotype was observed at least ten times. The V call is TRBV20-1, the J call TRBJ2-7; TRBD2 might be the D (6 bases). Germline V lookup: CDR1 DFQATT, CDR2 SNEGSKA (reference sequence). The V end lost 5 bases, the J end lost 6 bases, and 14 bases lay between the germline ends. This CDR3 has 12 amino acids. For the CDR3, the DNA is TGCAGTGCTTATAGCGGATTGGGCGAGCAGTACTTC. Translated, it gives CSAYSGLGEQYF.

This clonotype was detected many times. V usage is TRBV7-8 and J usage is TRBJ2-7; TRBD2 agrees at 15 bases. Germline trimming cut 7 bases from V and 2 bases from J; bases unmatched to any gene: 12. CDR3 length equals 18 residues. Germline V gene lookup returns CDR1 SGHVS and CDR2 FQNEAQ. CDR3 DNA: TGTGCCAGCACCCGAGGACTAGCGGGAGGGGTTGGGGCCTACGAGCAGTACTTC. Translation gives CASTRGLAGGVGAYEQYF.

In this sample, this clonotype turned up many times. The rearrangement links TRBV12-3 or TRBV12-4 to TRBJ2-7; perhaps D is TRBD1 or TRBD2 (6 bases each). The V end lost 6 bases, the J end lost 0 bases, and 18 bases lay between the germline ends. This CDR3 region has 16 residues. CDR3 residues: CASSGGPGQSSYEQYF. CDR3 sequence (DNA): TGTGCCAGCAGCGGGGGACCGGGACAAAGCTCCTACGAGCAGTACTTC.

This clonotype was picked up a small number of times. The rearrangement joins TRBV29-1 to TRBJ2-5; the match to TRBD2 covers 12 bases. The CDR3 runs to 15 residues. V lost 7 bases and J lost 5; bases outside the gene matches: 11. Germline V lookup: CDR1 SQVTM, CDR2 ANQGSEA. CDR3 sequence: CSAPASGRALETQYF. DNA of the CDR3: TGCAGCGCCCCCGCTAGCGGGAGGGCCCTTGAGACCCAGTACTTC. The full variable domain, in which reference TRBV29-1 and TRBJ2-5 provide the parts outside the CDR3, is SAVISQKPSRDICQRGTSLTIQCQVDSQVTMMFWYRQQPGQSLTLIATANQGSEATYESGFVIDKFPISRPNLTFSTLTVSNMSPEDSSIYLCSAPASGRALETQYFGPGTRLLVL.

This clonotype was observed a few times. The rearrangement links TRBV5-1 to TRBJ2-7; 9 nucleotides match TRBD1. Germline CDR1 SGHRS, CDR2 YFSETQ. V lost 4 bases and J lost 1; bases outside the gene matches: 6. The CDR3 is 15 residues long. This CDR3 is CASSPRTGVSYEQYF. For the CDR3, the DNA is TGCGCCAGCAGCCCGAGGACAGGGGTATCCTACGAGCAGTACTTC.

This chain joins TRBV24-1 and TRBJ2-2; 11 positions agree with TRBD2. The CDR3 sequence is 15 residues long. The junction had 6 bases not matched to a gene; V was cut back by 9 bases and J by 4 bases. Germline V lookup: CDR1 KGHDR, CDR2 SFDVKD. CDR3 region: CATATGTSGTGELFF. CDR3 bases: TGTGCCACCGCCACCGGGACTAGCGGCACCGGGGAGCTGTTTTTT.

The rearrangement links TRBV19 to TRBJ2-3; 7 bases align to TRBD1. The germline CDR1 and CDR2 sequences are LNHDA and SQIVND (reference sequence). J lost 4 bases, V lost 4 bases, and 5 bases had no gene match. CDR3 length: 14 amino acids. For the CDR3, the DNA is TGTGCCAGTAGTACCGGGACAGACGCAGATACGCAGTATTTT. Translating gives CASSTGTDADTQYF.

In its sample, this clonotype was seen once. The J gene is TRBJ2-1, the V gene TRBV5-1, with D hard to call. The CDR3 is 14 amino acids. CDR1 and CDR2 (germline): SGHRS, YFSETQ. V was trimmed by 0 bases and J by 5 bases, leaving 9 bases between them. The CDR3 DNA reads TGCGCCAGCAGCTTGGGGGAAGGGCACAATGAGCAGTTCTTC. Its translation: CASSLGEGHNEQFF. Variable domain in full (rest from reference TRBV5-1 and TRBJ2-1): KAGVTQTPRYLIKTRGQQVTLSCSPISGHRSVSWYQQTPGQGLQFLFEYFSETQRNKGNFPGRFSGRQFSNSRSEMNVSTLELGDSALYLCASSLGEGHNEQFFGPGTRLTVL.

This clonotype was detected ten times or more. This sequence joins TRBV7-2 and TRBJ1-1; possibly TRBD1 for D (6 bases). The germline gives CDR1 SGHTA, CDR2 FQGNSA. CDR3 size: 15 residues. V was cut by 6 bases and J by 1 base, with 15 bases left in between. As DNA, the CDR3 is TGTGCCAGCAGGCGAGGGGGGCACAAGAACACTGAAGCTTTCTTT. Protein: CASRRGGHKNTEAFF.

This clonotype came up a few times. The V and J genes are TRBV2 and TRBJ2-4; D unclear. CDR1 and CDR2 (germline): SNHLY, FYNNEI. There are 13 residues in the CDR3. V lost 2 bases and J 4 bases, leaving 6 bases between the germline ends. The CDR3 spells CASSESRKNIQYF. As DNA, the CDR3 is TGTGCCAGCAGTGAAAGCAGAAAAAACATTCAGTACTTC.

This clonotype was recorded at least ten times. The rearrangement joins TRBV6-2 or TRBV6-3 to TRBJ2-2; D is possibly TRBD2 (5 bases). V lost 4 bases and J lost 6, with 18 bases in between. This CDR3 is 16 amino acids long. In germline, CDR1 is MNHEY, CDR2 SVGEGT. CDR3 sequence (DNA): TGTGCCAGCAGTTCTCTCCTCGGGGTTAGGGCCGGGGAGCTGTTTTTT. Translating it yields CASSSLLGVRAGELFF.

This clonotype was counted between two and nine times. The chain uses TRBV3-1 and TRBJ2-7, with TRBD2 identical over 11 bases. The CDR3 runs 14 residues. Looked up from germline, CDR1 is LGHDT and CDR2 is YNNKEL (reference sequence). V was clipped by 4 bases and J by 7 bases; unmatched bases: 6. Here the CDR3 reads CASSPKLAGVEQYF. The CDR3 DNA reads TGTGCCAGCAGCCCAAAACTAGCGGGAGTAGAGCAGTACTTC.

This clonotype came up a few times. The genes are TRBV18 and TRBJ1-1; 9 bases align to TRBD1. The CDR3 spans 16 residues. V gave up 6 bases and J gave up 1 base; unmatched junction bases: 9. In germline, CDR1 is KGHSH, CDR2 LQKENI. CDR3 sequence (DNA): TGTGCCAGCTCCCCGGGCCTGGGACAGGGGAACACTGAAGCTTTCTTT. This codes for CASSPGLGQGNTEAFF.

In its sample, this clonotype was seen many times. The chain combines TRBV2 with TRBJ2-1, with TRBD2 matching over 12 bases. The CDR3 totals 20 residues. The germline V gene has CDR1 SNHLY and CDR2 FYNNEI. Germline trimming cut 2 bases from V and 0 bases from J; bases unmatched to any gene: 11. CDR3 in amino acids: CASSEPTSGSIQSSYNEQFF. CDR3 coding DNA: TGTGCCAGCAGTGAACCGACTAGCGGGAGTATCCAAAGCTCCTACAATGAGCAGTTCTTC.

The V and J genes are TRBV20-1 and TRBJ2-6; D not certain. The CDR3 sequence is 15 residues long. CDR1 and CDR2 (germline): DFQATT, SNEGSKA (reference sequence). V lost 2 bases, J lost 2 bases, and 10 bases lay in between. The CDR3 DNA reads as TGCAGTGCTAGAAAGTCGGTGGCTGGGGCCAACGTCCTGACTTTC. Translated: CSARKSVAGANVLTF.

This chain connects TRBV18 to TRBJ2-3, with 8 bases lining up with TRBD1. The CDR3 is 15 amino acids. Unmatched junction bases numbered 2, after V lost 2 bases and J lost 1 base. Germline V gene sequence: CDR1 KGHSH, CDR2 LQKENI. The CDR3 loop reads CASSPTTGGTDTQYF. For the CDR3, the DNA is TGTGCCAGCTCACCAACGACAGGGGGCACAGATACGCAGTATTTT.